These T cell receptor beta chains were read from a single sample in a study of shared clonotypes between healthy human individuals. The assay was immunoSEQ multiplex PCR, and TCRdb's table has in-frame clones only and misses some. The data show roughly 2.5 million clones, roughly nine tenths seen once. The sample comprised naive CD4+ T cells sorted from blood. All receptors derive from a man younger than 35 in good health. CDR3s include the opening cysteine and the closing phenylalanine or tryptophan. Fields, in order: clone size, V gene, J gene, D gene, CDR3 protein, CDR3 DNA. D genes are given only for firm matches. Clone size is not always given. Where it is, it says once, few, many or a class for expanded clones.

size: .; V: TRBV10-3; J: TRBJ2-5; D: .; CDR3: CAISAQVPETQYF; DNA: TGTGCCATCAGTGCGCAGGTCCCCGAGACCCAGTACTTC
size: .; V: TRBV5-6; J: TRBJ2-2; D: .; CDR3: CASSSGTGANTGELFF; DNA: TGTGCCAGCAGCTCTGGTACAGGCGCGAACACCGGGGAGCTGTTTTTT
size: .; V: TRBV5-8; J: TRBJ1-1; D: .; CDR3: CASSFRGTEAFF; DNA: TGTGCCAGCAGCTTTCGTGGCACTGAAGCTTTCTTT
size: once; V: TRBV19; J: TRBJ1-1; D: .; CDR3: CASIPPQQGPVNTEAFF; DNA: TGTGCCAGTATCCCGCCCCAGCAGGGGCCAGTGAACACTGAAGCTTTCTTT
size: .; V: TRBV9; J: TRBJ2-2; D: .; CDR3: CASSAGGNTGELFF; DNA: TGTGCCAGCAGCGCCGGGGGAAACACCGGGGAGCTGTTTTTT
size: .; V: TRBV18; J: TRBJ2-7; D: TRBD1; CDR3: CASSPRGGGYGQGGYEQYF; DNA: TGTGCCAGCTCACCAAGAGGCGGAGGCTACGGACAGGGGGGCTACGAGCAGTACTTC
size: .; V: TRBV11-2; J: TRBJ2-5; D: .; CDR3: CASSLSPSTRETQYF; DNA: TGTGCCAGCAGCTTAAGTCCTAGCACGCGAGAGACCCAGTACTTC
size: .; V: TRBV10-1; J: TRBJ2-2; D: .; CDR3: CASSEGFGELFF; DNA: TGCGCCAGCAGTGAGGGGTTCGGGGAGCTGTTTTTT
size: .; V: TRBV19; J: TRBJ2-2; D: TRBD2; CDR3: CASSLKGWGGAGNTGELFF; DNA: TGTGCCAGTAGTCTTAAAGGGTGGGGTGGAGCGGGAAACACCGGGGAGCTGTTTTTT
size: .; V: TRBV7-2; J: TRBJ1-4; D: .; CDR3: CASSFTWATTNEKLFF; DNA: TGTGCCAGCAGCTTTACATGGGCTACAACTAATGAAAAACTGTTTTTT
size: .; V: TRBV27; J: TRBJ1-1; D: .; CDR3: CASINQGRANTEAFF; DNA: TGTGCCAGCATCAATCAGGGACGGGCGAACACTGAAGCTTTCTTT
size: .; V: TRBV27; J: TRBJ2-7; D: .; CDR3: CASSSRQIPPYEQYF; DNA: TGTGCCAGCAGTTCCAGACAGATACCTCCCTACGAGCAGTACTTC
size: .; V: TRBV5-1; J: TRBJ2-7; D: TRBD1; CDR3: CASSPWTGPSYEQYF; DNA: TGCGCCAGCAGCCCCTGGACAGGACCCTCCTACGAGCAGTACTTC
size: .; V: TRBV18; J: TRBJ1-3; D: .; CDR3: CASSPLTSGSSGNTIYF; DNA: TGTGCCAGCTCACCGTTGACGTCAGGTAGCTCTGGAAACACCATATATTTT
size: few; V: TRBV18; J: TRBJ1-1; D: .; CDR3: CASSPGRQNTEAFF; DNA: TGTGCCAGCTCACCAGGACGGCAGAACACTGAAGCTTTCTTT
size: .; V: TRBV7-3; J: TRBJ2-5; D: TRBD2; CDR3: CASSFSGGNGETQYF; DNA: TGTGCCAGCAGCTTTAGCGGGGGCAACGGGGAGACCCAGTACTTC
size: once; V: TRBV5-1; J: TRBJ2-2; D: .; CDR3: CASVWGSLGNTGELFF; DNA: TGCGCCAGCGTCTGGGGATCGCTCGGGAACACCGGGGAGCTGTTTTTT
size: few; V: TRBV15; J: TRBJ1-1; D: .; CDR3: CATSVDMNTEAFF; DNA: TGTGCCACCAGCGTAGATATGAACACTGAAGCTTTCTTT
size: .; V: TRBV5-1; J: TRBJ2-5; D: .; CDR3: CASRTGRGGVQETQYF; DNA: TGCGCCAGCCGCACGGGCAGGGGCGGGGTCCAAGAGACCCAGTACTTC
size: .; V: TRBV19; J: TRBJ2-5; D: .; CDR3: CASSFRDKGRETQYF; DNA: TGTGCCAGTAGTTTCCGGGACAAGGGGAGGGAGACCCAGTACTTC
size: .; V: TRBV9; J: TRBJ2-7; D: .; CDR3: CASSPRTETYEQYF; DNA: TGTGCCAGCAGCCCACGGACGGAAACCTACGAGCAGTACTTC
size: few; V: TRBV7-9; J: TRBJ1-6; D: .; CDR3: CASSSTTPGSSPLHF; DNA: TGTGCCAGCAGCTCGACTACCCCAGGGAGTTCACCCCTCCACTTT
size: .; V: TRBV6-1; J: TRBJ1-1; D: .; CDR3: CASSDTLGKGRAFF; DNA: TGTGCCAGCAGTGACACCCTGGGTAAAGGGAGGGCTTTCTTT
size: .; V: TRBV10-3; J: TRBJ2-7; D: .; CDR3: CAISTELSSYEQYF; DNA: TGTGCCATCAGTACGGAACTATCCTCCTACGAGCAGTACTTC
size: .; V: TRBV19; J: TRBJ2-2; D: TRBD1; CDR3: CASRRQGANTGELFF; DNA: TGTGCCAGTAGGAGACAGGGAGCGAACACCGGGGAGCTGTTTTTT
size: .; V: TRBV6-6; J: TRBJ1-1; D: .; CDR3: CASSPQGAAFF; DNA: TGTGCCAGCAGTCCACAGGGAGCTGCTTTCTTT
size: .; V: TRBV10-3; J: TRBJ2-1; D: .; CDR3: CAITAGNEQFF; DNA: TGTGCCATCACCGCGGGGAATGAGCAGTTCTTC
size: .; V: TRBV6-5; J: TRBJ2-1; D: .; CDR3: CASSHTPDVGGEQFF; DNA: TGTGCCAGCAGCCATACCCCGGACGTGGGGGGCGAGCAGTTCTTC
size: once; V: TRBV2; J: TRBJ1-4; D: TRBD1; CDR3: CASSLEGAGNEKLFF; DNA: TGTGCCAGCAGTTTGGAGGGGGCCGGAAATGAAAAACTGTTTTTT
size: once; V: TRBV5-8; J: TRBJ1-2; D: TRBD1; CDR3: CASRLGQGDNYGYTF; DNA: TGTGCCAGCAGGCTCGGACAGGGGGATAACTATGGCTACACCTTC
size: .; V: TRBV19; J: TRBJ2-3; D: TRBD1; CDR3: CASSILGQGRRDTQYF; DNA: TGTGCCAGTAGTATCCTTGGACAGGGGAGACGAGATACGCAGTATTTT
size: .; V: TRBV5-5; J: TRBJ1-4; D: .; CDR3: CASSSVIGGEKLFF; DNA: TGTGCCAGCAGCTCCGTTATCGGCGGGGAAAAACTGTTTTTT
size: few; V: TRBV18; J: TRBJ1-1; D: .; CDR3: CASSPGAENTEAFF; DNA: TGTGCCAGCTCACCAGGGGCGGAAAACACTGAAGCTTTCTTT
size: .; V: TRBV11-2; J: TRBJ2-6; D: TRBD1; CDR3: CASSLDMDRVFAGANVLTF; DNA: TGTGCCAGCAGCTTAGATATGGACAGGGTATTTGCTGGGGCCAACGTCCTGACTTTC
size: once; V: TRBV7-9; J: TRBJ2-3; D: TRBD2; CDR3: CASSIGLAWGGDTQYF; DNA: TGTGCCAGCAGCATCGGACTAGCCTGGGGGGGAGATACGCAGTATTTT
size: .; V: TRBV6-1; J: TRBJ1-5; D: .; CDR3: CASMFVGDQPQHF; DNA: TGTGCCAGCATGTTCGTTGGCGATCAGCCCCAGCATTTT